This T cell receptor (beta chain) was recorded in a study of CD8 T cells in ankylosing spondylitis. Germline trimming cut 5 bases from V and 9 bases from J; bases unmatched to any gene: 13. The CDR3 covers 16 residues. Germline V gene lookup returns CDR1 KGHDR and CDR2 SFDVKD. TCRdb fed the 5' RACE reads into MiXCR, producing one record per CDR3 protein. Here the sample spans about 160,000 distinct CDR3 sequences, about 18% being singletons. This chain uses TRBV24-1 with TRBJ2-1, with 9 nucleotides matching TRBD2. This clonotype was sampled from a male donor with ankylosing spondylitis or in good health (not recorded which). The source material was blood, either unsorted or a sorted T cell fraction (not recorded which). The CDR3 nucleotides read TGTGCCACCAGTGTCCAAGGGGTAGCGGGAGCCGTTGAGCAGTTCTTC. Translating gives CATSVQGVAGAVEQFF.